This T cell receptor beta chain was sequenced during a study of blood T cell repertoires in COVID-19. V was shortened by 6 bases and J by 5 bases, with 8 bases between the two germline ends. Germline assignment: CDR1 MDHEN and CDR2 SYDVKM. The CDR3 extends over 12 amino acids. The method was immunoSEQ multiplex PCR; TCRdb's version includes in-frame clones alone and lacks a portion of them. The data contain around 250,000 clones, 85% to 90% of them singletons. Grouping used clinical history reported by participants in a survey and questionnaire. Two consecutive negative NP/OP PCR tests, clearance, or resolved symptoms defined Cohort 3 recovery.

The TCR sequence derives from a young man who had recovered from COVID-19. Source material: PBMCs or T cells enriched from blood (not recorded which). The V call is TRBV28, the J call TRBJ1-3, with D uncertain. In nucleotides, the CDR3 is TGTGCCAGCAGAATCGGGAGAAACACCATATATTTT. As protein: CASRIGRNTIYF.